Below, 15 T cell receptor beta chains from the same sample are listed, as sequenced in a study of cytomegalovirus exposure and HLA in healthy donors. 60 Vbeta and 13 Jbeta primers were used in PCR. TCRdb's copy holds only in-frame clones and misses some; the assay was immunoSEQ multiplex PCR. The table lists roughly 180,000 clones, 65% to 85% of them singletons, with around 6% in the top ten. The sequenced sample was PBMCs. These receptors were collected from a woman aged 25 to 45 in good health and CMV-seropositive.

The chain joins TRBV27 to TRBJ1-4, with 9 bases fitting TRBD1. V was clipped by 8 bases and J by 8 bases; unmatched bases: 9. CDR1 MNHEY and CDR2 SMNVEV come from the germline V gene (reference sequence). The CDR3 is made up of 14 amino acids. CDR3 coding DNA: TGTGCCAGCGCTGTGGGACAGGGAGGCGAAAAACTGTTTTTT. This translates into CASAVGQGGEKLFF.

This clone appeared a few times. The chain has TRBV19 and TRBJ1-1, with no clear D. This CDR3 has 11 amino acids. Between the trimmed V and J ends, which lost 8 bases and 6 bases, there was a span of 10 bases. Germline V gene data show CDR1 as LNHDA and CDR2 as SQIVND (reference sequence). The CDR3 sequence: CASRELAEAFF. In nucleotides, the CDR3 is TGTGCCAGTCGGGAGTTGGCTGAAGCTTTCTTT.

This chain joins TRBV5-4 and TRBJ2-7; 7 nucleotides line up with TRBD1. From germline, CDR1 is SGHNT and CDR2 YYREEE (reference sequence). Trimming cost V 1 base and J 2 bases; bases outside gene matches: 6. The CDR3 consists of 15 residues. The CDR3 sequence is CASSLTRTGTYEQYF. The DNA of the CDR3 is TGTGCCAGCAGCTTGACTAGGACAGGTACCTACGAGCAGTACTTC. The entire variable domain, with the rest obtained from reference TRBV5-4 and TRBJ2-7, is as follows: ETGVTQSPTHLIKTRGQQVTLRCSSQSGHNTVSWYQQALGQGPQFIFQYYREEENGRGNFPPRFSGLQFPNYSSELNVNALELDDSALYLCASSLTRTGTYEQYFGPGTRLTVT.

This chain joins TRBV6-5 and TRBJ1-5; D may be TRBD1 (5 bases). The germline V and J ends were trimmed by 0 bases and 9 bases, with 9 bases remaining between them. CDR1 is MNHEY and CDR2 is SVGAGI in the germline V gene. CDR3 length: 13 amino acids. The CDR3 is CASSYSKGLPQHF. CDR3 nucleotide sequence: TGTGCCAGCAGTTACTCGAAGGGACTGCCCCAGCATTTT.

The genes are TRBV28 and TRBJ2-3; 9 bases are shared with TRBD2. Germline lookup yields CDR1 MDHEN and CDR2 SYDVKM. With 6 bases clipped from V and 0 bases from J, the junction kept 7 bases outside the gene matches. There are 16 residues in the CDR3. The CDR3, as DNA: TGTGCCAGCAGATCTGGCGGGAGGGAGAGCACAGATACGCAGTATTTT. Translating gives CASRSGGRESTDTQYF.

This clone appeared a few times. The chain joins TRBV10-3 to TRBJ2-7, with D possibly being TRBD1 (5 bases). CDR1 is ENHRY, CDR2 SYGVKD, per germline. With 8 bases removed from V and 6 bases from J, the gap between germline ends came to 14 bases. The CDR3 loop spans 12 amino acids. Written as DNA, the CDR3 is TGTGCCATCCGGACAAAAAGGAGCGAGCAGTACTTC. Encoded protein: CAIRTKRSEQYF.

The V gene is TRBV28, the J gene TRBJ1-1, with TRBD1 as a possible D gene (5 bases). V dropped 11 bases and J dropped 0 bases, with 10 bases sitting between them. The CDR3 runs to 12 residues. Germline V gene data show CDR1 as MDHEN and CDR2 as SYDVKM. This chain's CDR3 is CAGGELNTEAFF. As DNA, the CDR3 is TGTGCCGGGGGGGAATTGAACACTGAAGCTTTCTTT.

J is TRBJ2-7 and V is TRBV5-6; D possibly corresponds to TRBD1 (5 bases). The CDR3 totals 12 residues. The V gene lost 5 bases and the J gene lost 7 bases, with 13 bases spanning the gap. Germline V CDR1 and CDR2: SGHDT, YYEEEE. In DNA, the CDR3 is TGTGCCAGCAGTGTAGCAGGGCGGGAGCAGTACTTC. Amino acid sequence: CASSVAGREQYF.

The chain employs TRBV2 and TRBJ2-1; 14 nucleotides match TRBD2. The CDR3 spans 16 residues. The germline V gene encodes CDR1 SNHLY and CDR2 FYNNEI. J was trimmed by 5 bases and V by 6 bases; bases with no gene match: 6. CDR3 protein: CASRARLAGGHNEQFF. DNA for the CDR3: TGTGCCAGCAGGGCCCGACTAGCGGGAGGGCACAATGAGCAGTTCTTC. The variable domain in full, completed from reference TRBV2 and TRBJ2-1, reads EPEVTQTPSHQVTQMGQEVILRCVPISNHLYFYWYRQILGQKVEFLVSFYNNEISEKSEIFDDQFSVERPDGSNFTLKIRSTKLEDSAMYFCASRARLAGGHNEQFFGPGTRLTVL.

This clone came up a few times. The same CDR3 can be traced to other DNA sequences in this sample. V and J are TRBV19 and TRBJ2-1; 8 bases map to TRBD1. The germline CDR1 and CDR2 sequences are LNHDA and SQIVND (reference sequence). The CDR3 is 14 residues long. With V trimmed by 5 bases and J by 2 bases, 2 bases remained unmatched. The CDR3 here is CASSRTGPYNEQFF. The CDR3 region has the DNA TGTGCCAGTAGTCGGACAGGGCCCTACAATGAGCAGTTCTTC.

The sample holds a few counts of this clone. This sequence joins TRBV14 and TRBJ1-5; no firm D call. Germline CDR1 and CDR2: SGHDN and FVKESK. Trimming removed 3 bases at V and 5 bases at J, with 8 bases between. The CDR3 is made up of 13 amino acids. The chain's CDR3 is CASSHRTDQPQHF. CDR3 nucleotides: TGTGCCAGCAGCCATCGCACGGATCAGCCCCAGCATTTT.

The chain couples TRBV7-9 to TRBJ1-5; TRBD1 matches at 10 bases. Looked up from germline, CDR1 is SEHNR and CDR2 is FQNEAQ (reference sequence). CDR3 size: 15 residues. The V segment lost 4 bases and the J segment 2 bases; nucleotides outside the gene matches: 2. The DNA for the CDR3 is TGTGCCAGCAGCTCAGGGACAGGGGGCAATCAGCCCCAGCATTTT. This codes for CASSSGTGGNQPQHF.

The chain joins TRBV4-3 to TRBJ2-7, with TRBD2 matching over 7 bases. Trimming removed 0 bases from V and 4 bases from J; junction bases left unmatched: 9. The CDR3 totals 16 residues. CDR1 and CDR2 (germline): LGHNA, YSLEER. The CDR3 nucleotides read TGCGCCAGCAGCCAAGATACGGGGGGTACCATTTACGAGCAGTACTTC. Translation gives CASSQDTGGTIYEQYF.

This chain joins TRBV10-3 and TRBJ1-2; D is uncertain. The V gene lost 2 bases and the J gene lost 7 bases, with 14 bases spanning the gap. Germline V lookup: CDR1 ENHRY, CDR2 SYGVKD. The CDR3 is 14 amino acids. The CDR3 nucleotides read TGTGCCATCAGTGAGCTTTCGGGGATGGGTGGCTACACCTTC. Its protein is CAISELSGMGGYTF.

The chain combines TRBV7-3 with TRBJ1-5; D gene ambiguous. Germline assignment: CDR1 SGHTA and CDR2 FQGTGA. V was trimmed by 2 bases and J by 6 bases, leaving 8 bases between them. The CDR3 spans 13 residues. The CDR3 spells CASSLLDGQPQHF. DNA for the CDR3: TGTGCCAGCAGCTTATTAGATGGTCAGCCCCAGCATTTT. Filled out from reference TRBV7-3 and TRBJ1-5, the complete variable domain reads GAGVSQTPSNKVTEKGKYVELRCDPISGHTALYWYRQSLGQGPEFLIYFQGTGAADDSGLPNDRFFAVRPEGSVSTLKIQRTERGDSAVYLCASSLLDGQPQHFGDGTRLSIL.